A selection of T cell receptor beta chains follows, all from one sample in a study of blood T cells in healthy people across ages. TCRdb reprocessed the 5' RACE reads with MiXCR, giving one entry per CDR3 protein. This table holds hundreds of thousands of distinct CDR3 sequences, just over 55% found once. The source material was blood. Receptors were obtained from a man in his forties or fifties in good health. Each CDR3 is given with its conserved first and last residue. D genes are given only for firm matches. Rows give clone size only sometimes, using once, few, many, or a class for an expanded clone.

CDR3aa | CDR3nt | d_gene | j_gene | abundance | v_gene
CASSSGTGVRDTQYF | TGTGCCAGCAGTTCCGGGACAGGGGTGAGAGATACGCAGTATTTT | TRBD1 | TRBJ2-3 | - | TRBV5-6
CASSLDGRANTGELFF | TGCGCCAGCAGCTTGGATGGACGCGCGAACACCGGGGAGCTGTTTTTT | - | TRBJ2-2 | - | TRBV5-1
CASKDYRGDEQFF | TGTGCCAGCAAGGACTACCGGGGCGATGAGCAGTTCTTC | - | TRBJ2-1 | few | TRBV7-9
CASSHWGQESYEQYF | TGCGCCAGCAGCCATTGGGGACAGGAATCCTACGAGCAGTACTTC | TRBD1 | TRBJ2-7 | - | TRBV4-3
CASGLDRYEQYF | TGTGCCAGCGGCTTAGATCGCTACGAGCAGTACTTC | - | TRBJ2-7 | - | TRBV7-2
CASSQDRSSMYYGYTF | TGCGCCAGCAGCCAAGATCGATCGTCGATGTACTATGGCTACACCTTC | - | TRBJ1-2 | - | TRBV4-3
CATALSFNSGYEQFF | TGCGCCACCGCGCTTTCTTTCAACAGCGGCTATGAGCAGTTCTTC | - | TRBJ2-1 | few | TRBV4-3
CASSQAGTDYNEQFF | TGTGCCAGCAGCCAAGCCGGGACAGACTACAATGAGCAGTTCTTC | TRBD1 | TRBJ2-1 | few | TRBV7-9
CASSQGRTVGADTQYF | TGTGCCAGCAGCCAAGGCCGGACCGTTGGGGCAGATACGCAGTATTTT | - | TRBJ2-3 | - | TRBV3-1
CSARDHGYEQYF | TGCAGTGCTAGAGATCACGGCTACGAGCAGTACTTC | - | TRBJ2-7 | few | TRBV20-1
CASRKRGDNEQFF | TGTGCCAGCAGAAAGAGGGGGGACAATGAGCAGTTCTTC | - | TRBJ2-1 | - | TRBV6-2/TRBV6-3
CASSQTTGTGRTKNIQYF | TGCGCCAGCAGCCAAACAACCGGGACAGGGAGGACCAAAAACATTCAGTACTTC | TRBD1 | TRBJ2-4 | - | TRBV4-3
CASSLGAGGGLGETQYF | TGTGCCAGCAGCTTAGGAGCGGGAGGGGGGCTCGGAGAGACCCAGTACTTC | TRBD2 | TRBJ2-5 | once | TRBV7-2
CASSFTGSGEQYF | TGTGCCAGCAGTTTCACAGGGTCCGGCGAGCAGTACTTC | - | TRBJ2-7 | - | TRBV27
CASSSPPGGGLDTQYF | TGCGCCAGCAGCTCCCCCCCTGGCGGGGGTTTGGATACGCAGTATTTT | TRBD2 | TRBJ2-3 | - | TRBV5-1
CASSFGENPYNEQYF | TGTGCCAGCAGCTTCGGTGAGAATCCCTACAATGAGCAGTACTTC | - | TRBJ2-5 | - | TRBV5-5
CASSQSGGPNYEQYF | TGTGCCAGCAGCCAAAGCGGGGGGCCCAACTACGAGCAGTACTTC | TRBD2 | TRBJ2-7 | once | TRBV3-1
CATSRGGGTGANVLTF | TGTGCCACCAGCAGAGGGGGAGGAACTGGGGCCAACGTCCTGACTTTC | - | TRBJ2-6 | - | TRBV15
CAISGGTGRYGYTF | TGTGCCATCAGTGGGGGAACAGGGCGTTATGGCTACACCTTC | - | TRBJ1-2 | once | TRBV10-3
CASSSPSSEKLFF | TGTGCCAGCAGCTCTCCAAGTTCTGAAAAACTGTTTTTT | - | TRBJ1-4 | - | TRBV7-2
CASSSTAPRRTDTQYF | TGCGCCAGCAGCTCCACCGCTCCCCGACGCACAGATACGCAGTATTTT | - | TRBJ2-3 | - | TRBV5-1
CSARVARTYGYTF | TGCAGTGCTAGGGTCGCGAGAACCTATGGCTACACCTTC | - | TRBJ1-2 | - | TRBV20-1
CASRDRGGNQPQHF | TGTGCCAGCAGAGACAGGGGAGGCAATCAGCCCCAGCATTTT | TRBD1 | TRBJ1-5 | - | TRBV6-6
CASSALAGDSYEQYF | TGTGCCAGCAGCGCCCTAGCGGGCGACTCCTACGAGCAGTACTTC | TRBD2 | TRBJ2-7 | few | TRBV7-2
CASSIALRQGSYGYTF | TGTGCCAGTAGTATAGCCCTCAGACAGGGCAGCTATGGCTACACCTTC | TRBD1 | TRBJ1-2 | - | TRBV19
CASSLFLRGRNSGNTIYF | TGTGCCAGCAGTTTATTTCTCAGGGGGCGAAACTCTGGAAACACCATATATTTT | TRBD1 | TRBJ1-3 | - | TRBV28
CASSSTGVVHGYTF | TGCGCCAGCAGCTCAACAGGGGTAGTTCATGGCTACACCTTC | TRBD1 | TRBJ1-2 | few | TRBV5-1
CSASPPGQIVLAYNEQFF | TGCAGTGCTTCTCCGCCGGGACAGATTGTCCTGGCCTACAATGAGCAGTTCTTC | TRBD1 | TRBJ2-1 | few | TRBV20-1
CASRASSGVTDTQYF | TGTGCCAGCAGAGCTTCTAGCGGGGTCACAGATACGCAGTATTTT | TRBD2 | TRBJ2-3 | - | TRBV6-1
CASSPRPGYGYTF | TGTGCCAGCAGCCCCCGACCCGGCTATGGCTACACCTTC | - | TRBJ1-2 | - | TRBV25-1
CASSLGQVDGGELFF | TGTGCCAGCAGCTTAGGACAGGTGGACGGTGGGGAGCTGTTTTTT | - | TRBJ2-2 | - | TRBV7-2
CSTRDLVRVGQFF | TGCAGTACTAGAGATCTGGTCCGGGTGGGGCAGTTCTTC | - | TRBJ2-1 | - | TRBV20-1
CASSNGTGLAKNIQYF | TGTGCCAGTAGCAACGGGACAGGGTTGGCCAAAAACATTCAGTACTTC | TRBD1 | TRBJ2-4 | few | TRBV7-9
CASSLGPVMNTEAFF | TGCGCCAGCAGCTTAGGGCCAGTCATGAACACTGAAGCTTTCTTT | - | TRBJ1-1 | few | TRBV5-1
CASSFGGDTQYF | TGCGCCAGCAGCTTCGGCGGAGATACGCAGTATTTT | - | TRBJ2-3 | many | TRBV5-1
CASSPETAPSTDTQYF | TGTGCCAGCAGCCCGGAGACTGCTCCCAGCACAGATACGCAGTATTTT | - | TRBJ2-3 | - | TRBV7-9